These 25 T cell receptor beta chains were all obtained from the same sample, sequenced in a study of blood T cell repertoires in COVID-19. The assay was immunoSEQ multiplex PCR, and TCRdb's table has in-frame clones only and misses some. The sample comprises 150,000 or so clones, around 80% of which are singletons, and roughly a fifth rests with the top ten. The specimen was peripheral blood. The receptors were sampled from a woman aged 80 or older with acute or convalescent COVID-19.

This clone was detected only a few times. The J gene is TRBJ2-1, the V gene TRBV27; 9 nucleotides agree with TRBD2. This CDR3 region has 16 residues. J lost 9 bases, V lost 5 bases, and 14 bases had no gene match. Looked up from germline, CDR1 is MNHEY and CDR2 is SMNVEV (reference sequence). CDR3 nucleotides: TGTGCCAGCAGTGGATGCGGGAGGGCCGGAATGTGTGAGCAGTTCTTC. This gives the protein CASSGCGRAGMCEQFF.

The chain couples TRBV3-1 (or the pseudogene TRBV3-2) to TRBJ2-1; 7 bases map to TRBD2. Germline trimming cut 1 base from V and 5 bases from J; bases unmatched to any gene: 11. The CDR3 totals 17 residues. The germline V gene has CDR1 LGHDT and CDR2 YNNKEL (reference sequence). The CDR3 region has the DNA TGTGCCAGCAGCCAAGTTGGCGCGGGAGCGGTCCACAATGAGCAGTTCTTC. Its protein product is CASSQVGAGAVHNEQFF.

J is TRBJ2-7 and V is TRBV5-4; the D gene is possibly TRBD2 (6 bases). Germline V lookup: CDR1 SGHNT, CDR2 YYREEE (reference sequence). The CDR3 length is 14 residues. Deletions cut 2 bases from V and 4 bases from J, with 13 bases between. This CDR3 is CASSFGGGGYEQYF. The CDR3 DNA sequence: TGTGCCAGCAGCTTCGGGGGAGGTGGTTACGAGCAGTACTTC.

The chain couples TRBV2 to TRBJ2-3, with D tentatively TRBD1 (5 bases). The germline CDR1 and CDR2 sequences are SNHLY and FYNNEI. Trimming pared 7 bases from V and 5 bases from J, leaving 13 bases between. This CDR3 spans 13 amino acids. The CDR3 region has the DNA TGTGCCAGCAAACAGGCTCCGGGAGATACGCAGTATTTT. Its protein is CASKQAPGDTQYF.

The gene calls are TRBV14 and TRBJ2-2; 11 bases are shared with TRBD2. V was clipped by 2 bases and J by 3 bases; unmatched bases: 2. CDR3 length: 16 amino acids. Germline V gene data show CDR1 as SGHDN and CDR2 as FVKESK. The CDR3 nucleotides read TGTGCCAGCAGCCAAACTAGCGGGAGCTACACCGGGGAGCTGTTTTTT. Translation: CASSQTSGSYTGELFF.

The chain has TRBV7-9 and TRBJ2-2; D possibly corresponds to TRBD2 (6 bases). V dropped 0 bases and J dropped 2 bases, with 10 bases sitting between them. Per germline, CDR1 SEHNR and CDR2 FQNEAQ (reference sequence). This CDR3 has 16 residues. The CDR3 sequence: CASSLARGLNTGELFF. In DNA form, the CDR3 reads TGTGCCAGCAGCTTAGCCCGGGGACTCAACACCGGGGAGCTGTTTTTT.

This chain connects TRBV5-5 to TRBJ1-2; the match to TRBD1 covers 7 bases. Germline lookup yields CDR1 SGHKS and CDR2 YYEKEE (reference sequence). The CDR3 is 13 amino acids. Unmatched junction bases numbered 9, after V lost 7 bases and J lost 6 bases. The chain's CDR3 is CASSKGGDDGYTF. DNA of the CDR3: TGTGCCAGCTCGAAAGGGGGCGATGATGGCTACACCTTC.

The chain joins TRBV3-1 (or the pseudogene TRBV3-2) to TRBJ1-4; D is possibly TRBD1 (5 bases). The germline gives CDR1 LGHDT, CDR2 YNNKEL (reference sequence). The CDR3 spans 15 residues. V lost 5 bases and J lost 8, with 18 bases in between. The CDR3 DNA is TGTGCCAGCAGCTCCCACCTCGGGGGGACGGAAAAACTGTTTTTT. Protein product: CASSSHLGGTEKLFF.

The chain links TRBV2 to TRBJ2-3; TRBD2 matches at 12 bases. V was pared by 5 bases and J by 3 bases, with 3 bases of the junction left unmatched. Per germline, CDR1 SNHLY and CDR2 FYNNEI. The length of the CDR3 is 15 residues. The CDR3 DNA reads TGTGCCAGCAGTTTAGGACTAGCGGGGACAGATACGCAGTATTTT. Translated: CASSLGLAGTDTQYF. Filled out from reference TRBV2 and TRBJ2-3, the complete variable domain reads EPEVTQTPSHQVTQMGQEVILRCVPISNHLYFYWYRQILGQKVEFLVSFYNNEISEKSEIFDDQFSVERPDGSNFTLKIRSTKLEDSAMYFCASSLGLAGTDTQYFGPGTRLTVL.

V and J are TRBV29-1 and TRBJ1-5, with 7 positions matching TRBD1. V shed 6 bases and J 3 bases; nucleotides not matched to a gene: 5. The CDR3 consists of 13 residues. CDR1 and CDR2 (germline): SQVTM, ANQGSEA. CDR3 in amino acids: CSVQGGINQPQHF. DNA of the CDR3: TGCAGCGTCCAGGGGGGCATCAATCAGCCCCAGCATTTT.

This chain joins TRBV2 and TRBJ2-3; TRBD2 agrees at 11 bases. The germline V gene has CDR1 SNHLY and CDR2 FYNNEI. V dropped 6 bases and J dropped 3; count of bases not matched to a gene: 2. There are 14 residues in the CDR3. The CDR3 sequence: CASRLAGVTDTQYF. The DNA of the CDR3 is TGTGCCAGCAGACTAGCGGGGGTTACAGATACGCAGTATTTT.

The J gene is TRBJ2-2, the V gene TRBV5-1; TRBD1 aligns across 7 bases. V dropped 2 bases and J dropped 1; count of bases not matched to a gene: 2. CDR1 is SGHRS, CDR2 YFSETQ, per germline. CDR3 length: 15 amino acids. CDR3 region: CASSLGGRNTGELFF. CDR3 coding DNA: TGCGCCAGCAGCTTAGGGGGCCGGAACACCGGGGAGCTGTTTTTT. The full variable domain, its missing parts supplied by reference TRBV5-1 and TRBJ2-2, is KAGVTQTPRYLIKTRGQQVTLSCSPISGHRSVSWYQQTPGQGLQFLFEYFSETQRNKGNFPGRFSGRQFSNSRSEMNVSTLELGDSALYLCASSLGGRNTGELFFGEGSRLTVL.

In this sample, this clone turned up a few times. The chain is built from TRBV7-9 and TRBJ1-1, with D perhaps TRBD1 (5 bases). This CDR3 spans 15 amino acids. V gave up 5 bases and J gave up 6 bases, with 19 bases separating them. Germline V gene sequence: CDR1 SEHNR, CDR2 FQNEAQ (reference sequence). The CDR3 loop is CASSTLTAPGAEAFF. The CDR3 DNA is TGTGCCAGCAGCACCTTAACAGCTCCGGGGGCTGAAGCTTTCTTT. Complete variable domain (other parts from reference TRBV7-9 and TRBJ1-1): DTGVSQNPRHKITKRGQNVTFRCDPISEHNRLYWYRQTLGQGPEFLTYFQNEAQLEKSRLLSDRFSAERPKGSFSTLEIQRTEQGDSAMYLCASSTLTAPGAEAFFGQGTRLTVV.

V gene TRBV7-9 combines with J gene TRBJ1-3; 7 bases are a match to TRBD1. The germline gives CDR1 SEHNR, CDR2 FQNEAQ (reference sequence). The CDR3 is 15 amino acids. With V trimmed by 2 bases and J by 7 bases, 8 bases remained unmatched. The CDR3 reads CASSLQGQAENTIYF. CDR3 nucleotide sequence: TGTGCCAGCAGCTTACAAGGACAGGCGGAGAACACCATATATTTT.

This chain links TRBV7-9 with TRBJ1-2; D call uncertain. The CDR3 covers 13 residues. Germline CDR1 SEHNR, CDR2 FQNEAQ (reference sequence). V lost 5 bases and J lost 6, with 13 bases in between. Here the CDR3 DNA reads TGTGCCAGCAGCCCGGAGGGTAATCATGGCTACACCTTC. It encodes CASSPEGNHGYTF.

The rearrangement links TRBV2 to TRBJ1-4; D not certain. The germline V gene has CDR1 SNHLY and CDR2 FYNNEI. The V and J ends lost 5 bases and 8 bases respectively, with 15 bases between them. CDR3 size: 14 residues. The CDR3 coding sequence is TGTGCCAGCAGTAGCCCCTCCCGAAAGGAAAAACTGTTTTTT. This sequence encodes CASSSPSRKEKLFF.

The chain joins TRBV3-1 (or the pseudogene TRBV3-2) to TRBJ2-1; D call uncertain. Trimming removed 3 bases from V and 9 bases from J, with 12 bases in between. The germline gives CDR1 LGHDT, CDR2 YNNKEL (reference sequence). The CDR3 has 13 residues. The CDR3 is CASSQHNPPEQFF. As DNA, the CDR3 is TGTGCCAGCAGCCAGCACAACCCCCCTGAGCAGTTCTTC.

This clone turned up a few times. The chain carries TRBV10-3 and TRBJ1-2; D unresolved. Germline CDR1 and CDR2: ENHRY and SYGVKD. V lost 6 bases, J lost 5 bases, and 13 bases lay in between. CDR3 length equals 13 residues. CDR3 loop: CAISLESGYGYTF. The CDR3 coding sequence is TGTGCCATCAGCCTAGAATCGGGATATGGCTACACCTTC.

The CDR3 loop reads CASSLGQSSGNTIYF. DNA for the CDR3: TGTGCCAGCAGCTTAGGACAGAGCTCTGGAAACACCATATATTTT. The genes are TRBV7-6 and TRBJ1-3, with a weak D call TRBD1 (5 bases). The CDR3 is 15 residues long. Germline V lookup: CDR1 SGHVS, CDR2 FNYEAQ. V dropped 1 base and J dropped 0 bases, with 7 bases sitting between them.

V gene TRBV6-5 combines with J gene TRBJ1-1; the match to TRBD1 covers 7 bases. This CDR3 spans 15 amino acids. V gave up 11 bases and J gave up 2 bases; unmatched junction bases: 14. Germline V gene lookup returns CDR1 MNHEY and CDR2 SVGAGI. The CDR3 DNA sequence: TGTGCCGCCCGGTCTGACAGGGCAATTAACACTGAAGCTTTCTTT. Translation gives CAARSDRAINTEAFF.

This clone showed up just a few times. The CDR3, as DNA: TGTGCCAGCAGCTTAAGTCCAGCGGGCAATCAGCCCCAGCATTTT. Residues: CASSLSPAGNQPQHF. This rearrangement joins TRBV11-2 to TRBJ1-5; D call uncertain. The germline CDR1 and CDR2 sequences are SGHAT and FQNNGV. V dropped 2 bases and J dropped 2 bases, with 10 bases sitting between them. The CDR3 runs 15 residues.

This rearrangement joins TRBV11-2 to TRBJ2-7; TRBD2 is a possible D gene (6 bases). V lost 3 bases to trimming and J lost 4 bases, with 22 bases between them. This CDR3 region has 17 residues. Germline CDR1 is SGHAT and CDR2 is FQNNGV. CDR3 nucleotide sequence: TGTGCCAGCAGCTTGTCGACGGGCGGCGGGAATCGGTACGAGCAGTACTTC. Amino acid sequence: CASSLSTGGGNRYEQYF.

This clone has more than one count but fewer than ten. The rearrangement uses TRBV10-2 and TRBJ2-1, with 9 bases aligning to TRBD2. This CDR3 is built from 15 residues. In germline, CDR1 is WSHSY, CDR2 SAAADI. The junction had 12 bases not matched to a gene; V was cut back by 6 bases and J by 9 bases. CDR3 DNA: TGCGCCAGCAGCGCTCTGGTAGCGGGAGAAGCTGAGCAGTTCTTC. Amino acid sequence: CASSALVAGEAEQFF.

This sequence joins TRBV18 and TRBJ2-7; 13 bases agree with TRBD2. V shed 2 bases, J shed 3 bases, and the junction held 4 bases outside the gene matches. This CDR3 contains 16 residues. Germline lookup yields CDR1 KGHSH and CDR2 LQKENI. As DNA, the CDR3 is TGTGCCAGCTCACCAATCGGGACTAGCGGGATCTACGAGCAGTACTTC. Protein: CASSPIGTSGIYEQYF. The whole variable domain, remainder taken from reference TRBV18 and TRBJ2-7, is NAGVMQNPRHLVRRRGQEARLRCSPMKGHSHVYWYRQLPEEGLKFMVYLQKENIIDESGMPKERFSAEFPKEGPSILRIQQVVRGDSAAYFCASSPIGTSGIYEQYFGPGTRLTVT.

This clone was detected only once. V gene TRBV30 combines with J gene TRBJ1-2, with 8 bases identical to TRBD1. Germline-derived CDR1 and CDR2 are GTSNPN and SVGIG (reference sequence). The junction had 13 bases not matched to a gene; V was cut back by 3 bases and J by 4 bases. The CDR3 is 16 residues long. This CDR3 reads CAWSNKGQAALYGYTF. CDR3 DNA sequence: TGTGCCTGGAGCAATAAGGGACAGGCGGCCCTCTATGGCTACACCTTC.